This TCR beta chain is from a study of T cell responses to AZD1222 COVID-19 vaccine. The V and J ends lost 0 bases and 8 bases respectively, with 7 bases between them. The germline CDR1 and CDR2 sequences are LNHNV and YYDKDF (reference sequence). CDR3 length: 13 amino acids. Regarding this clone: Antigen: not known.

General study points: Repertoires were collected only later (after the peak T cell response had occurred). Spike-specific TCR breadth rose after two AZD1222 doses, and depth rose as well.

This table comes from immunoSEQ multiplex PCR, and its TCRdb copy is limited to in-frame clones, with some not included. The table has fewer than 110,000 clones, 91% seen once; the top ten hold about 48%. The chain has TRBV15 and TRBJ1-4; D remains unclear. This receptor was obtained from an adult in good health. The source was peripheral blood, collected on day 0 of AZD1222 vaccination. The CDR3 nucleotides are TGTGCCACCAGCAGAGAGCGGACCGAAAAACTGTTTTTT. Its protein is CATSRERTEKLFF.